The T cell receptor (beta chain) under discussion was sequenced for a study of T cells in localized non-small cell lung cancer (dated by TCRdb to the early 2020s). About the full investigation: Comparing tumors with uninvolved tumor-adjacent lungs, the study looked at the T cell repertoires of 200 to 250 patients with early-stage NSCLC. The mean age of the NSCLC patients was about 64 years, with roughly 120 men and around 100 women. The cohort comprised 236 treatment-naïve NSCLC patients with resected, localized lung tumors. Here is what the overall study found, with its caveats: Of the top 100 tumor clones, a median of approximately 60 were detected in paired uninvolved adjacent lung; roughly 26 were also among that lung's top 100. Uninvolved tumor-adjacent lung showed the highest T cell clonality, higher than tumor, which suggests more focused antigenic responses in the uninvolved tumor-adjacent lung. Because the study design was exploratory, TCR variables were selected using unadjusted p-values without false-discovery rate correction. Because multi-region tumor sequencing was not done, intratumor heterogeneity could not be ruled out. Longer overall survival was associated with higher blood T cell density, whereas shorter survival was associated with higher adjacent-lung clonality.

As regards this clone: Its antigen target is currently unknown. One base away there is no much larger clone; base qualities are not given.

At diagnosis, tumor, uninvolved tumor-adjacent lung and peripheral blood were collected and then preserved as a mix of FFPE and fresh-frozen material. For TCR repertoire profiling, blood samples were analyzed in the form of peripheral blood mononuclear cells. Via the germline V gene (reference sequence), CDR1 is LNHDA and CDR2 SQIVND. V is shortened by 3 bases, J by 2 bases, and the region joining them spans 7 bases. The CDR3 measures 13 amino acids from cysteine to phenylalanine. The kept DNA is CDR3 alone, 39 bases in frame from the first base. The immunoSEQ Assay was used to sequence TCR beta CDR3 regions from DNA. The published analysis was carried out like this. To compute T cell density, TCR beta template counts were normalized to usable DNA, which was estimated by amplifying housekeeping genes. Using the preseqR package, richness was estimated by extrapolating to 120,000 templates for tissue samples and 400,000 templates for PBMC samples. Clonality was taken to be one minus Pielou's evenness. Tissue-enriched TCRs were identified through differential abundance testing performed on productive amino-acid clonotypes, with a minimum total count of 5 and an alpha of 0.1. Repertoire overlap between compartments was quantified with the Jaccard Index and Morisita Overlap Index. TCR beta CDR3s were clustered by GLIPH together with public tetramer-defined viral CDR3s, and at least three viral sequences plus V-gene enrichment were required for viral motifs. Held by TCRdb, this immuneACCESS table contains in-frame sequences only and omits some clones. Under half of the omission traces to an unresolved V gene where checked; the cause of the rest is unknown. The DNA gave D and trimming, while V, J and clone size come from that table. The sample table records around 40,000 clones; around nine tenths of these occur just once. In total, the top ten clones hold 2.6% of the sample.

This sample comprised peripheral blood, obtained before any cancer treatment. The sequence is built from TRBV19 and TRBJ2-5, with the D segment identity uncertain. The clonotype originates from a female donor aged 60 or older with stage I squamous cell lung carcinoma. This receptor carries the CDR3 CASSMSRQETQYF. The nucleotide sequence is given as TGTGCCAGTAGTATGTCCAGACAAGAGACCCAGTACTTC.